Below are 21 T cell receptor beta chains sequenced from a single sample in a study of T-cell reconstitution after alpha-beta-depleted transplantation in children. The authors prepared the TCRbeta library with unique molecular identifiers. TCRdb processed the PCR reads anew with MiXCR; each CDR3 protein has one entry. The sample records roughly 500,000 distinct CDR3 sequences, 10% to 13% being singletons. Sample: PBMCs, taken before TCRalphabeta/CD19-depleted stem cell transplant. The receptors come from a child aged 2 to 10 with inherited bone marrow failure, due to receive a stem cell transplant.

This clonotype was recorded a few times. The chain carries TRBV20-1 and TRBJ1-2, with D uncertain. The CDR3 runs 12 residues. The V and J ends lost 0 bases and 4 bases respectively, with 6 bases between them. Germline assignment: CDR1 DFQATT and CDR2 SNEGSKA (reference sequence). The CDR3 DNA reads TGCAGTGCTAGAGACCAGCTCTATGGCTACACCTTC. Translating it yields CSARDQLYGYTF.

This clonotype has a count of ten or more. The V gene is TRBV3-1, the J gene TRBJ2-7; 11 nucleotides line up with TRBD2. This CDR3 is built from 16 residues. V lost 1 base and J lost 1; bases outside the gene matches: 3. Germline CDR1 LGHDT, CDR2 YNNKEL (reference sequence). The CDR3, as DNA: TGTGCCAGCAGCCAAGTTCGACTAGCGGGATCCTACGAGCAGTACTTC. Translating gives CASSQVRLAGSYEQYF.

Ten or more counts support this clonotype. The chain recombines TRBV19 with TRBJ1-5; 7 positions match TRBD1. This CDR3 spans 15 amino acids. The germline gives CDR1 LNHDA, CDR2 SQIVND (reference sequence). V dropped 3 bases and J dropped 7; count of bases not matched to a gene: 9. The CDR3 DNA sequence: TGTGCCAGTAGTATTTCGGCAGGGGGAGGACAGCCCCAGCATTTT. Its translation: CASSISAGGGQPQHF.

This clonotype was counted many times. One end of the junction fails to match germline, which may point to a read error. The V gene is TRBV28, the J gene TRBJ2-7; 10 bases fit TRBD2. The CDR3 is made up of 14 amino acids. Germline V CDR1 and CDR2: MDHEN, SYDVKM. CDR3 sequence reads: CATSLAGVSYEQYF. CDR3 in DNA: TGTGCCACCAGTCTAGCGGGAGTCTCCTACGAGCAGTACTTC.

There are many counts of this clonotype. The chain recombines TRBV4-2 with TRBJ2-2; TRBD2 matches 10 bases. The CDR3 extends over 15 amino acids. V gave up 11 bases and J gave up 4 bases; unmatched junction bases: 10. Germline V lookup: CDR1 LGHNA, CDR2 YNFKEQ. The DNA of the CDR3 is TGTGCCGCAACAGCGGGAGGGATCGGCACCGGGGAGCTGTTTTTT. Amino acids: CAATAGGIGTGELFF.

This clonotype came up many times. The rearrangement links TRBV5-5 to TRBJ1-2; D is ambiguous. Germline assignment: CDR1 SGHKS and CDR2 YYEKEE (reference sequence). V was shortened by 2 bases and J by 6 bases, with 11 bases between the two germline ends. CDR3 size: 13 residues. In nucleotides, the CDR3 is TGTGCCAGCAGCTTACTGGCGGATAATGGCTACACCTTC. Translating it yields CASSLLADNGYTF.

The rearrangement joins TRBV30 to TRBJ2-1; 9 bases are shared with TRBD2. Unmatched junction bases numbered 1, after V lost 4 bases and J lost 3 bases. CDR3 length: 13 amino acids. Per the germline V gene, CDR1 is GTSNPN and CDR2 is SVGIG (reference sequence). In DNA form, the CDR3 reads TGTGCCTGGACTAGCGGGAACTACAATGAGCAGTTCTTC. Translation gives CAWTSGNYNEQFF.

This clonotype came up many times. The rearrangement links TRBV18 to TRBJ2-3; the D is unclear. The CDR3 has 13 amino acids. Germline-derived CDR1 and CDR2 are KGHSH and LQKENI. Between the trimmed V and J ends, which lost 3 bases and 2 bases, there was a span of 6 bases. CDR3 in amino acids: CASSPTTTDTQYF. CDR3 nucleotide sequence: TGTGCCAGCTCACCTACAACCACAGATACGCAGTATTTT.

This clonotype was seen repeatedly, ten times or more. The chain joins TRBV24-1 to TRBJ2-1; 7 nucleotides align to TRBD2. This CDR3 is built from 13 residues. Trimming cost V 8 bases and J 4 bases; bases outside gene matches: 4. CDR1 is KGHDR and CDR2 is SFDVKD in the germline V gene. The DNA of the CDR3 is TGTGCCACCATGGGGGGGGAGTACAATGAGCAGTTCTTC. Protein product: CATMGGEYNEQFF.

This clonotype has a count of ten or more. The chain links TRBV29-1 to TRBJ2-2; D may be TRBD1 (5 bases). The germline V gene has CDR1 SQVTM and CDR2 ANQGSEA. V lost 4 bases to trimming and J lost 1 base, with 13 bases between them. This CDR3 is 15 amino acids long. Here the CDR3 reads CSVVVLQENTGELFF. The DNA of the CDR3 is TGCAGCGTTGTAGTCCTACAGGAGAACACCGGGGAGCTGTTTTTT.

There are many counts of this clonotype. The chain carries TRBV12-3 or TRBV12-4 and TRBJ1-4; D gene unclear. There are 14 residues in the CDR3. Trimming left V 7 bases short and J 8 bases short, with 17 bases between. The CDR3 sequence: CASTTLTDSEKLFF. CDR3 bases: TGTGCCAGCACTACCTTAACCGATTCGGAAAAACTGTTTTTT.

This clonotype has a count of ten or more. This sequence joins TRBV5-1 and TRBJ2-7; the D is unclear. This CDR3 comprises 13 residues. Trimming removed 4 bases from V and 0 bases from J, with 8 bases in between. CDR1 SGHRS and CDR2 YFSETQ come from the germline V gene. The CDR3 nucleotides read TGCGCCAGCAGCCAAGTAAGCTCCTACGAGCAGTACTTC. Residues: CASSQVSSYEQYF.

This clonotype occurred many times. The CDR3 nucleotides read TGTGCCAGCAGCTTGATTACAGGGAAGGGCTATGGCTACACCTTC. Its translation: CASSLITGKGYGYTF. The chain couples TRBV7-2 to TRBJ1-2, with D possibly TRBD1 on 6 matching bases. The V gene's germline CDR1 is SGHTA and CDR2 FQGNSA. Trimming stripped 3 bases from V and 4 bases from J, with 15 bases between. The CDR3 covers 15 residues.

Only a few counts were recorded for this clonotype. V and J are TRBV6-2 or TRBV6-3 and TRBJ2-3, with TRBD1 identical over 7 bases. The CDR3 extends over 13 amino acids. V dropped 5 bases and J dropped 5; count of bases not matched to a gene: 4. CDR1 and CDR2 from the germline V gene are MNHEY and SVGEGT. In nucleotides, the CDR3 is TGTGCCAGCAGTCGGACAGGCGTAGATACGCAGTATTTT. It is translated as CASSRTGVDTQYF.

Ten or more counts support this clonotype. The chain recombines TRBV6-5 with TRBJ2-7; TRBD2 agrees at 7 bases. With 2 bases clipped from V and 7 bases from J, the junction kept 11 bases outside the gene matches. The germline V gene encodes CDR1 MNHEY and CDR2 SVGAGI. The CDR3 length is 15 residues. Written as DNA, the CDR3 is TGTGCCAGCAGTTACCCGACTGGCGGGGGAGGAGAGCAGTACTTC. Its translation: CASSYPTGGGGEQYF.

This clonotype was recorded a few times. The chain carries TRBV5-1 and TRBJ2-1, with D possibly being TRBD1 or TRBD2 (5 bases each). V was cut by 4 bases and J by 0 bases, with 23 bases left in between. CDR1 and CDR2 (germline): SGHRS, YFSETQ. The length of the CDR3 is 19 residues. The CDR3 sequence is CASSPYGTRIPFSYNEQFF. In nucleotides, the CDR3 is TGCGCCAGCAGCCCCTACGGGACCCGAATTCCCTTCTCCTACAATGAGCAGTTCTTC.

The chain uses TRBV27 and TRBJ2-5; the match to TRBD1 covers 8 bases. Germline CDR1 MNHEY, CDR2 SMNVEV (reference sequence). The trim removed 1 base at V and 3 bases at J, leaving 7 bases unmatched. This CDR3 is 16 amino acids long. The DNA of the CDR3 is TGTGCCAGCAGTTTATTTGCGGACAGGGTAGAAGAGACCCAGTACTTC. It is translated as CASSLFADRVEETQYF.

At least ten counts were recorded for this clonotype. The chain employs TRBV6-5 and TRBJ2-5, with D tentatively TRBD1 (7 bases). The V gene lost 0 bases and the J gene lost 4 bases, with 15 bases spanning the gap. This CDR3 is 16 amino acids long. The V gene's germline CDR1 is MNHEY and CDR2 SVGAGI. CDR3 DNA: TGTGCCAGCAGTTACTCTTGGGGGCAGGGGGGAGAGACCCAGTACTTC. Residues: CASSYSWGQGGETQYF.

This clonotype was observed at least ten times. The gene calls are TRBV6-1 and TRBJ1-2; 10 bases fit TRBD1. Trimming removed 2 bases from V and 8 bases from J; junction bases left unmatched: 11. Per germline, CDR1 MNHNS and CDR2 SASEGT. CDR3 size: 16 residues. DNA of the CDR3: TGTGCCAGCAGTGAATATCGACAGGGGGCTTCTATAGGCTACACCTTC. This encodes CASSEYRQGASIGYTF.

This clonotype occurred many times. The chain carries TRBV5-1 and TRBJ2-5, with 11 bases identical to TRBD1. V lost 3 bases, J lost 2 bases, and 3 bases stayed unmatched. There are 15 residues in the CDR3. The germline V gene has CDR1 SGHRS and CDR2 YFSETQ. The CDR3 here is CASSSRDRGQETQYF. For the CDR3, the DNA is TGCGCCAGCAGCTCCCGGGACAGGGGGCAAGAGACCCAGTACTTC.

This clonotype was seen at least ten times. V is TRBV25-1 and J is TRBJ1-2, with 8 nucleotides matching TRBD1. Germline CDR1 and CDR2: MGHDK and SYGVNS. CDR3 size: 11 residues. Trimming removed 7 bases from V and 10 bases from J; junction bases left unmatched: 5. Here the CDR3 DNA reads TGTGCCAGCATGACAGGGGCGATCTACACCTTC. This gives the protein CASMTGAIYTF.